The present entry profiles one TCR beta chain with its context. The data originate from a study of T-cell reconstitution after alpha-beta-depleted transplantation in children. Preparation of the TCRbeta library involved a method that used unique molecular identifiers. MiXCR, applied by TCRdb to the PCR reads, yields one record per CDR3 protein. The sample carries 500,000 to 600,000 distinct CDR3 sequences, approximately 20% recorded once. V lost 5 bases and J lost 4, with 8 bases in between. The CDR3 consists of 12 residues. This receptor was taken from a human donor who donated a stem cell graft to a child with acute lymphoblastic leukemia. Sequenced material: PBMCs from the stem cell graft donor, taken from the stem cell graft. The chain links TRBV12-3 or TRBV12-4 to TRBJ1-1; D is ambiguous. For the CDR3, the DNA is TGTGCCAGCAGTATGACACTCACTGAAGCTTTCTTT. Translating it yields CASSMTLTEAFF.